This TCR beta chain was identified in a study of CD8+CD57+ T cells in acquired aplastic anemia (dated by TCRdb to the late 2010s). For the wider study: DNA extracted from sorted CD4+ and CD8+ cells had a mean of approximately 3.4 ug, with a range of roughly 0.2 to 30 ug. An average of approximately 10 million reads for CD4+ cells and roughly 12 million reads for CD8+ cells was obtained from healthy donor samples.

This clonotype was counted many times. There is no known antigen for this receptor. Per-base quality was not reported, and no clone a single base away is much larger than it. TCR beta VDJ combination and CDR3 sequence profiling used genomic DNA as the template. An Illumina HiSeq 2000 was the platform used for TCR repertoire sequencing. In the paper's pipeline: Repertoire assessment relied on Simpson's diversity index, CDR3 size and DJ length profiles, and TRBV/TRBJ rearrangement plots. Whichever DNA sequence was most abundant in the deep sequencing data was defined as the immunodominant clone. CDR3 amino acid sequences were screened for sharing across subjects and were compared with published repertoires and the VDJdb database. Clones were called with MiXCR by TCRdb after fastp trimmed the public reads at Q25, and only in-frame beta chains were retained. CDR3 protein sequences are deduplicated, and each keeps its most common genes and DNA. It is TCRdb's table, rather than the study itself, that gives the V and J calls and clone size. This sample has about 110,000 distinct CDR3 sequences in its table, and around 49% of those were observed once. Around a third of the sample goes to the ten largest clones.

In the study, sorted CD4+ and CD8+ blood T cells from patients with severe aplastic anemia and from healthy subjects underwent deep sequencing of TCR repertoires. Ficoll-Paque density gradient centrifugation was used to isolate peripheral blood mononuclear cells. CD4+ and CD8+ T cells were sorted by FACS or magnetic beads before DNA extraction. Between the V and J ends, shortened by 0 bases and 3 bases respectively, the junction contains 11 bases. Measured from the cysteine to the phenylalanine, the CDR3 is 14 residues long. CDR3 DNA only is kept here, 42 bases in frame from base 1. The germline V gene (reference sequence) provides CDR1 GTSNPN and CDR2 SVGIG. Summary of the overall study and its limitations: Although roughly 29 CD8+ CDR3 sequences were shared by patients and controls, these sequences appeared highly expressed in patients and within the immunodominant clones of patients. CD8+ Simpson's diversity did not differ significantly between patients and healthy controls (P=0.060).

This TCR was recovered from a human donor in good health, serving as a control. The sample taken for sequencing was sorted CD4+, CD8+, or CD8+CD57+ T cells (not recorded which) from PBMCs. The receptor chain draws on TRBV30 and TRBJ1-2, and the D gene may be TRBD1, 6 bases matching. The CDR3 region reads CAWSVTAGDYGYTF. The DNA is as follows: TGTGCCTGGAGTGTAACGGCAGGGGACTATGGCTACACCTTC.